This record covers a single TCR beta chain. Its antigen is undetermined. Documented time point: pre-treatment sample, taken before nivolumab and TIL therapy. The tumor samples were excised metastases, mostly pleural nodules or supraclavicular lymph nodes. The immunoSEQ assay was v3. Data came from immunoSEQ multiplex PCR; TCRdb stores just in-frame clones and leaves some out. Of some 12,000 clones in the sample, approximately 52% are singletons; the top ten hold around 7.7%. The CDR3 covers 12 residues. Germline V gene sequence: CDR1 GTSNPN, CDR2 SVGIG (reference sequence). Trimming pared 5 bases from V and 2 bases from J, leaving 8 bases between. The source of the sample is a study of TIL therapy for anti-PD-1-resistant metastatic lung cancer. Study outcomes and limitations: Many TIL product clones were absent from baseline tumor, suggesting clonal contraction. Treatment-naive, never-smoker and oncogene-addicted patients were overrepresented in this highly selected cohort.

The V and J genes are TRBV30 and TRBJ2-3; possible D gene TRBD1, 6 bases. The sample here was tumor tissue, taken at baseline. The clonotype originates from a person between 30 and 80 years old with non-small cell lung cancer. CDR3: CAWGQTTDTQYF. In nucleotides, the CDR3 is TGTGCCTGGGGACAGACCACAGATACGCAGTATTTT.